The rows below give T cell receptor beta chains drawn from one sample of a study of cytomegalovirus exposure and HLA in healthy donors. Libraries were prepared by immunoSEQ multiplex PCR; TCRdb keeps only in-frame clonotypes and omits some of them. Seen here are over 100,000 clones, approximately 70% observed once, and the top ten hold 4.5% to 5.5%. The sequenced sample was PBMCs. These receptors originate from a woman in her sixties or seventies in good health and CMV-seropositive. Both conserved end residues are part of each CDR3. D genes are given only for firm matches. The size field is filled for only some rows; it gives once, few, many or a size class.

d_call j_call v_call clone_size cdr3_aa cdr3_nt
- TRBJ1-2 TRBV2 - CASSERSNYGYTF TGTGCCAGCAGTGAGAGATCTAACTATGGCTACACCTTC
TRBD1 TRBJ2-7 TRBV19 - CASSKLSTGVEQYF TGTGCCAGTAGTAAACTCTCGACAGGGGTCGAGCAGTACTTC
TRBD1 TRBJ1-2 TRBV29-1 - CSVGQGANYGYTF TGCAGCGTTGGACAGGGAGCTAACTATGGCTACACCTTC
TRBD1 TRBJ1-2 TRBV6-5 - CASTRNDRVHGYTF TGTGCCAGCACTCGAAATGACAGGGTACATGGCTACACCTTC
- TRBJ2-3 TRBV18 - CASSLDASLDTQYF TGTGCCAGCTCCCTAGACGCCTCACTAGATACGCAGTATTTT
- TRBJ2-5 TRBV5-4 - CASSRPTGNEETQYF TGTGCCAGCAGCCGACCGACGGGTAATGAAGAGACCCAGTACTTC
TRBD1 TRBJ1-3 TRBV5-1 few CASSLAGQVYGNTIYF TGCGCCAGCAGCTTGGCGGGACAGGTGTATGGAAACACCATATATTTT
TRBD1 TRBJ2-5 TRBV6-4 - CAGIRQGPSCETQYF TGTGCCGGGATTCGACAGGGCCCTTCCTGCGAGACCCAGTACTTC
TRBD2 TRBJ2-7 TRBV5-5 few CASSLPSGNEQYF TGTGCCAGCAGCTTGCCTAGCGGTAATGAGCAGTACTTC
TRBD1 TRBJ2-2 TRBV7-9 few CATQRQGPSNTGELFF TGTGCCACCCAGAGACAGGGACCTTCGAACACCGGGGAGCTGTTTTTT
TRBD1 TRBJ2-1 TRBV6-4 - CASSETGQGTNEQFF TGTGCCAGCAGTGAGACGGGACAGGGGACCAATGAGCAGTTCTTC
- TRBJ1-1 TRBV5-4 - CASHAGGGRTEAFF TGTGCCTCCCACGCTGGAGGAGGGCGCACTGAAGCTTTCTTT
TRBD1 TRBJ1-5 TRBV7-8 - CASSGTGARGNQPQHF TGTGCCAGCAGCGGAACAGGGGCTCGGGGCAATCAGCCCCAGCATTTT
TRBD2 TRBJ2-1 TRBV7-7 - CASSFLAGAPYNEQFF TGTGCCAGCAGCTTTTTAGCGGGGGCGCCGTACAATGAGCAGTTCTTC
- TRBJ1-5 TRBV19 - CASSIVQGPNQPQHF TGTGCCAGTAGTATAGTACAGGGTCCAAATCAGCCCCAGCATTTT
- TRBJ2-3 TRBV5-6 - CASSLAGTSTDTQYF TGTGCCAGCAGCTTGGCGGGGACAAGCACAGATACGCAGTATTTT
- TRBJ1-1 TRBV2 - CASSETRFNTEAFF TGTGCCAGCAGTGAAACCAGGTTTAACACTGAAGCTTTCTTT
TRBD2 TRBJ2-7 TRBV6-5 - CASSSIAGGNEQYF TGTGCCAGCAGTTCCATAGCGGGGGGGAATGAGCAGTACTTC
TRBD1 TRBJ1-2 TRBV6-1 - CASSVLGSQQGLRGYTF TGTGCCAGCAGTGTCTTAGGGTCCCAACAGGGGCTGAGGGGCTACACCTTC
TRBD1 TRBJ1-5 TRBV2 few CATAQGYNQPQHF TGTGCCACCGCACAGGGGTACAATCAGCCCCAGCATTTT
TRBD1 TRBJ1-2 TRBV6-1 - CASISDGTGPYGYTF TGTGCCAGCATCTCTGATGGGACAGGACCCTATGGCTACACCTTC
TRBD2 TRBJ2-1 TRBV4-2 - CASSQDNSGGPLRQFF TGTGCCAGCAGCCAAGATAATAGCGGGGGGCCCCTACGGCAGTTCTTC
TRBD1 TRBJ2-2 TRBV19 few CASSSQGAGAGELFF TGTGCCAGTAGTTCCCAGGGGGCTGGGGCCGGGGAGCTGTTTTTT
- TRBJ1-1 TRBV9 once CASSVSGQLNTEAFF TGTGCCAGCAGCGTATCCGGACAGCTGAACACTGAAGCTTTCTTT
TRBD2 TRBJ2-7 TRBV10-3 - CAISVGGGGYEQYF TGTGCCATCAGTGTTGGCGGGGGGGGCTACGAGCAGTACTTC
TRBD1 TRBJ1-1 TRBV14 - CASSRLDRATEAFF TGTGCCAGCAGCCGCTTGGACAGGGCCACTGAAGCTTTCTTT
TRBD2 TRBJ2-5 TRBV14 - CASSPGLAGQETQYF TGTGCCAGCAGCCCTGGACTAGCGGGGCAAGAGACCCAGTACTTC
- TRBJ1-3 TRBV7-9 - CASSLAAGRNTIYF TGTGCCAGCAGCTTAGCGGCAGGGAGAAACACCATATATTTT
TRBD2 TRBJ2-1 TRBV9 - CASTPGWGGNEQFF TGTGCCAGCACTCCCGGGTGGGGGGGTAATGAGCAGTTCTTC
TRBD2 TRBJ2-3 TRBV10-1 - CASRGSGGPSDTQYF TGCGCCAGCAGGGGAAGCGGGGGGCCCTCCGATACGCAGTATTTT
TRBD2 TRBJ2-7 TRBV6-5 - CAGSYGGAEYEQYF TGTGCCGGCAGTTACGGGGGGGCAGAATACGAGCAGTACTTC
TRBD2 TRBJ2-3 TRBV2 - CASSPIGAAGDGTQYF TGTGCCAGCAGCCCCATCGGGGCGGCGGGGGATGGTACGCAGTATTTT
TRBD1 TRBJ1-4 TRBV23-1 - CASSQPDREATNEKLFF TGCGCCAGCAGTCAACCGGACAGGGAGGCAACTAATGAAAAACTGTTTTTT
- TRBJ2-7 TRBV5-5 few CASSFSRGISHEQYF TGTGCCAGCAGCTTTAGCAGGGGAATATCCCACGAGCAGTACTTC
TRBD2 TRBJ2-5 TRBV7-6 - CASSLGSSGVGETQYF TGTGCCAGCAGCTTAGGGTCTAGCGGGGTGGGAGAGACCCAGTACTTC
- TRBJ1-1 TRBV25-1 - CASTPRSARSTEAFF TGTGCCAGCACCCCGAGAAGTGCGAGGAGCACTGAAGCTTTCTTT
- TRBJ1-6 TRBV6-6 - CASSRFDPPLHF TGTGCCAGCAGCCGGTTTGATCCACCCCTCCACTTT
- TRBJ2-3 TRBV7-2 - CASRLTGADTQYF TGTGCCAGCAGGTTAACAGGCGCAGATACGCAGTATTTT
TRBD1 TRBJ1-2 TRBV30 once CAWSVIQGGYTF TGTGCCTGGAGTGTAATACAGGGGGGCTACACCTTC
TRBD2 TRBJ2-3 TRBV6-1 - CASSETSGAYTDTQYF TGTGCCAGCAGTGAAACTAGCGGGGCCTACACAGATACGCAGTATTTT
TRBD1 TRBJ2-7 TRBV5-6 - CASSLGQGRYEQYF TGTGCCAGCAGCTTGGGACAGGGGAGGTACGAGCAGTACTTC
- TRBJ1-2 TRBV7-9 - CASSSTGLGYGYTF TGTGCCAGCAGCTCCACAGGGCTAGGCTATGGCTACACCTTC
- TRBJ1-2 TRBV5-1 once CASSRKGGAGDYGYTF TGCGCCAGCAGCCGGAAGGGGGGGGCAGGGGACTATGGCTACACCTTC
TRBD1 TRBJ1-1 TRBV12-5 few CASGLKDRGATEAFF TGTGCTAGTGGTTTAAAAGACAGGGGGGCGACTGAAGCTTTCTTT
- TRBJ1-3 TRBV6-5 once CASSLGVGNTIYF TGTGCCAGCAGTTTAGGGGTCGGAAACACCATATATTTT
- TRBJ1-1 TRBV6-4 few CASSLFGNTEAFF TGTGCCAGCAGTCTTTTCGGTAACACTGAAGCTTTCTTT
- TRBJ2-5 TRBV7-8 - CASTSATGEGQETQYF TGTGCCAGCACCTCGGCGACAGGGGAGGGTCAAGAGACCCAGTACTTC
- TRBJ2-7 TRBV4-2 - CASSQRSRSVPEQYF TGTGCCAGCAGCCAACGGTCCCGCAGCGTACCCGAGCAGTACTTC
TRBD2 TRBJ2-1 TRBV5-6 - CASSLSPTSGGAFQFF TGTGCCAGCAGCCTCTCCCCGACTAGCGGGGGGGCCTTCCAGTTCTTC
TRBD1 TRBJ1-6 TRBV28 - CASSPRDRYNSPLHF TGTGCCAGCAGTCCCCGGGACAGATATAATTCACCCCTCCACTTT
- TRBJ1-1 TRBV30 - CAWSVVWAYRTNTEAFF TGTGCCTGGAGTGTAGTTTGGGCGTACAGGACGAACACTGAAGCTTTCTTT
TRBD2 TRBJ2-1 TRBV30 few CAWRGAGDNEQFF TGTGCCTGGAGGGGAGCGGGGGACAATGAGCAGTTCTTC
TRBD1 TRBJ2-3 TRBV9 few CASSPNDRGADTQYF TGTGCCAGCAGCCCAAATGACAGGGGCGCAGATACGCAGTATTTT